A selection of T cell receptor beta chains follows, all from one sample in a study of T-cell memory formation after mild COVID-19. From the 5' RACE reads, TCRdb called clonotypes with MiXCR, one entry per CDR3 protein. Among 400,000 to 500,000 distinct CDR3 sequences, 20% were seen once, and the ten largest hold around 9.2%. Sequenced material: PBMCs or a T cell subset sorted from them (not recorded which). These receptors came from an adult woman who had mild COVID-19 (a few samples of this study predate the infection). Cell type and time point are not known. Both conserved end residues are part of each CDR3.

v_call: TRBV20-1
j_call: TRBJ1-1
cdr3_aa: CSARTGRWNTEAFF

v_call: TRBV20-1
j_call: TRBJ2-7
cdr3_aa: CSALSRGLAGAPRGEQYF

v_call: TRBV29-1
j_call: TRBJ2-5
cdr3_aa: CSVSPGKETQYF

v_call: TRBV7-8
j_call: TRBJ1-2
cdr3_aa: CASSVSQEGYTF

v_call: TRBV27
j_call: TRBJ2-2
cdr3_aa: CASSSAGELFF

v_call: TRBV5-1
j_call: TRBJ1-5
cdr3_aa: CASSLLWGIQPQHF

v_call: TRBV20-1
j_call: TRBJ2-3
cdr3_aa: CGVAEDTQYF

v_call: TRBV7-3
j_call: TRBJ2-3
cdr3_aa: CASSWDRGSDTQYF

v_call: TRBV5-1
j_call: TRBJ2-2
cdr3_aa: CASSLDKTGELFF

v_call: TRBV2
j_call: TRBJ1-1
cdr3_aa: CASSEGGAGITEAFF

v_call: TRBV19
j_call: TRBJ2-3
cdr3_aa: CASSILEGITDTQYF

v_call: TRBV5-1
j_call: TRBJ2-5
cdr3_aa: CASSHPGGQSETQYF

v_call: TRBV11-2
j_call: TRBJ2-1
cdr3_aa: CASSLERGGHNEQFF

v_call: TRBV20-1
j_call: TRBJ2-3
cdr3_aa: CSARGGTSGGGDTQYF

v_call: TRBV20-1
j_call: TRBJ2-1
cdr3_aa: CSARDPAGLYNEQFF

v_call: TRBV4-3
j_call: TRBJ1-5
cdr3_aa: CASSQDWGQGHQPQHF

v_call: TRBV3-1
j_call: TRBJ2-2
cdr3_aa: CASSPSEYGELFF

v_call: TRBV5-1
j_call: TRBJ2-3
cdr3_aa: CASSLVTAETDTQYF

v_call: TRBV9
j_call: TRBJ2-4
cdr3_aa: CASSVDRAKNIQYF

v_call: TRBV12-3/TRBV12-4
j_call: TRBJ2-1
cdr3_aa: CASSLGGGLYNEQFF

v_call: TRBV7-9
j_call: TRBJ2-1
cdr3_aa: CASSAQRARLNEQFF

v_call: TRBV6-5
j_call: TRBJ2-3
cdr3_aa: CASSSGTSNLDTQYF

v_call: TRBV5-1
j_call: TRBJ2-7
cdr3_aa: CASSLGARSSNEQYF

v_call: TRBV5-1
j_call: TRBJ1-4
cdr3_aa: CASSPTGAKEKLFF

v_call: TRBV5-1
j_call: TRBJ2-3
cdr3_aa: CASSLATPGLAGAQDTQYF

v_call: TRBV7-2
j_call: TRBJ2-3
cdr3_aa: CASSPGTRYADTQYF

v_call: TRBV12-3/TRBV12-4
j_call: TRBJ1-5
cdr3_aa: CASSQTDRGSQPQHF

v_call: TRBV6-5
j_call: TRBJ2-6
cdr3_aa: CASSYSGVVSGANVLTF

v_call: TRBV5-1
j_call: TRBJ1-5
cdr3_aa: CASSLTAGQPQHF

v_call: TRBV7-3
j_call: TRBJ2-3
cdr3_aa: CASSLGGGTQYF

v_call: TRBV15
j_call: TRBJ2-7
cdr3_aa: CATSPDGGSYEQYF

v_call: TRBV7-9
j_call: TRBJ1-2
cdr3_aa: CASSSHTGPPGGYTF

v_call: TRBV4-2
j_call: TRBJ2-3
cdr3_aa: CASSQGTSAQYF

v_call: TRBV12-3/TRBV12-4
j_call: TRBJ1-2
cdr3_aa: CASSRTTGGVRVGYTF

v_call: TRBV10-3
j_call: TRBJ2-1
cdr3_aa: CAISGDRGRYEQFF

v_call: TRBV6-5
j_call: TRBJ2-1
cdr3_aa: CASRLTPGQGVYYNEQFF

v_call: TRBV7-9
j_call: TRBJ1-4
cdr3_aa: CASSLQGEKLFF

v_call: TRBV20-1
j_call: TRBJ1-3
cdr3_aa: CSANKGPTGIIGNTIYF

v_call: TRBV6-2/TRBV6-3
j_call: TRBJ2-7
cdr3_aa: CASGEGDYEQYF

v_call: TRBV7-2
j_call: TRBJ2-2
cdr3_aa: CASSQRDYSLFGTGELFF

v_call: TRBV24-1
j_call: TRBJ1-2
cdr3_aa: CATRPTANYGYTF

v_call: TRBV10-3
j_call: TRBJ2-3
cdr3_aa: CASRDGSTDTQYF

v_call: TRBV5-1
j_call: TRBJ1-2
cdr3_aa: CASSPGQTQKGYTF

v_call: TRBV6-2/TRBV6-3
j_call: TRBJ2-3
cdr3_aa: CASSPARVAQYF

v_call: TRBV7-9
j_call: TRBJ2-3
cdr3_aa: CASSSRGQGAVDTQYF

v_call: TRBV3-1
j_call: TRBJ1-2
cdr3_aa: CASSFSRQAYGYTF

v_call: TRBV24-1
j_call: TRBJ1-1
cdr3_aa: CATSEGGQGRATEAFF

v_call: TRBV3-1
j_call: TRBJ2-6
cdr3_aa: CASSQPGDSGANVLTF

v_call: TRBV9
j_call: TRBJ2-3
cdr3_aa: CASSVEANTQYF

v_call: TRBV27
j_call: TRBJ1-2
cdr3_aa: CASSLFGDYGYTF

v_call: TRBV24-1
j_call: TRBJ2-3
cdr3_aa: CATSDPRPQGSSTDTQYF

v_call: TRBV24-1
j_call: TRBJ2-7
cdr3_aa: CATSDPGQEQYF

v_call: TRBV18
j_call: TRBJ1-1
cdr3_aa: CASSRGVNTEAFF

v_call: TRBV13
j_call: TRBJ2-7
cdr3_aa: CASSSRLWETYEQYF

v_call: TRBV3-1
j_call: TRBJ2-2
cdr3_aa: CASLPGGRTGELFF